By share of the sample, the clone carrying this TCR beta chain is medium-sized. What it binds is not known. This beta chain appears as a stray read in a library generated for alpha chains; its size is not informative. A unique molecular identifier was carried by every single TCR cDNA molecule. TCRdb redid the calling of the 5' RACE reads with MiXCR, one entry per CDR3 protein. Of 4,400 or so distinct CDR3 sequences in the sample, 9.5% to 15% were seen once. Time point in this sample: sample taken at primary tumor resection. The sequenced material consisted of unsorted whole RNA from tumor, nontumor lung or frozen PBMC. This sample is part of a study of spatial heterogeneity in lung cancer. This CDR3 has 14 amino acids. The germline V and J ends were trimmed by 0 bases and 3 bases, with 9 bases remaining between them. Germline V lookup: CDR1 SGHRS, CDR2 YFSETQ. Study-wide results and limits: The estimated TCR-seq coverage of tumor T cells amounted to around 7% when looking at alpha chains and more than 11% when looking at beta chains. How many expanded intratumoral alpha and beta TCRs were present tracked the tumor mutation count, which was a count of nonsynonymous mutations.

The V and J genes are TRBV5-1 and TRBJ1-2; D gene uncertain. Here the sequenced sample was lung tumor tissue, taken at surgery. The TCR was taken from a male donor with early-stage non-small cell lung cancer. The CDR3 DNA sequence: TGCGCCAGCAGCTTGGCCACGGGTGACTATGGCTACACCTTC. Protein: CASSLATGDYGYTF.